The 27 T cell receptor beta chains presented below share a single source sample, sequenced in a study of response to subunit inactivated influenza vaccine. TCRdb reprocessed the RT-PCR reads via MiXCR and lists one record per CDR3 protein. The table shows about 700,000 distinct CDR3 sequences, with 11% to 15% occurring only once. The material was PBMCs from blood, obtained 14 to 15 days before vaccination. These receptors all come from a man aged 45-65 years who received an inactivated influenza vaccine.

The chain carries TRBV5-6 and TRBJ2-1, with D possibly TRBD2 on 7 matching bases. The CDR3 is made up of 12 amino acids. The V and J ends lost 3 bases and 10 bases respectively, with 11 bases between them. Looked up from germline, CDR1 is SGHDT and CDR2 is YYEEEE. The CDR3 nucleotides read TGTGCCAGCAGCTGGAGCGGGACAGAGCAGTTCTTC. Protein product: CASSWSGTEQFF.

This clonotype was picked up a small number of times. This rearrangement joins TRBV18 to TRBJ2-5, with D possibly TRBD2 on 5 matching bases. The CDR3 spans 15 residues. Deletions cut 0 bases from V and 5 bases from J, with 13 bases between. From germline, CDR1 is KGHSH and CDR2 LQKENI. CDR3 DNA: TGTGCCAGCTCACCACCGATGCTAGCTGCTGAGACCCAGTACTTC. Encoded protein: CASSPPMLAAETQYF.

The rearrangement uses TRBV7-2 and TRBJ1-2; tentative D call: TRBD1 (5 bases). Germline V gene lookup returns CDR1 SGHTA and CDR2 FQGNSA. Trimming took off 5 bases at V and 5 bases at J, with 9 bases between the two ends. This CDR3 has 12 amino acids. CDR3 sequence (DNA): TGTGCCAGCAGCCCGGGACGGTATGGCTACACCTTC. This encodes CASSPGRYGYTF.

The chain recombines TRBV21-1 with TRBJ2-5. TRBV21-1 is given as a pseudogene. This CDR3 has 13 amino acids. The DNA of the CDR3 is TGTGCCAGCAGCAAGAGGAGACAAGAGACCCAGTACTTC. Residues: CASSKRRQETQYF.

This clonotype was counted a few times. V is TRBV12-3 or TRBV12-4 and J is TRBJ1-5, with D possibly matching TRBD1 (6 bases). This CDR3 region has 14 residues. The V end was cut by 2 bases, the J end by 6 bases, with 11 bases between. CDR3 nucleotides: TGTGCCAGCAGTTTAAATTTAGGGGGTCAGCCCCAGCATTTT. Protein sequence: CASSLNLGGQPQHF.

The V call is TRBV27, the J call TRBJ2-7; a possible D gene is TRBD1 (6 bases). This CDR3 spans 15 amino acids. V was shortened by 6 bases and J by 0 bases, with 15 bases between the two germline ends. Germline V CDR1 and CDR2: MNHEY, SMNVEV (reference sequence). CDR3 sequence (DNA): TGTGCCAGCAGCCGCTTAGGGGACAACTCCTACGAGCAGTACTTC. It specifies CASSRLGDNSYEQYF.

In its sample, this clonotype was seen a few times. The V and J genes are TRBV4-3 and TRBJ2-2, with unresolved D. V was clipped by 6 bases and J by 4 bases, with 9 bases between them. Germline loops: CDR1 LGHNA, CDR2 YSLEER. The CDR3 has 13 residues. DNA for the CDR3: TGCGCCAGCAGGCACACGACCACCGGGGAGCTGTTTTTT. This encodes CASRHTTTGELFF.

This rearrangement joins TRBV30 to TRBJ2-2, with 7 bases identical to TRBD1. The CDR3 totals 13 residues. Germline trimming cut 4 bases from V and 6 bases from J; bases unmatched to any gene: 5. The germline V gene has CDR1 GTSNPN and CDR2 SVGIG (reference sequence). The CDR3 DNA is TGTGCCTGGACCAGGGACAGCTCCGGGGAGCTGTTTTTT. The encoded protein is CAWTRDSSGELFF.

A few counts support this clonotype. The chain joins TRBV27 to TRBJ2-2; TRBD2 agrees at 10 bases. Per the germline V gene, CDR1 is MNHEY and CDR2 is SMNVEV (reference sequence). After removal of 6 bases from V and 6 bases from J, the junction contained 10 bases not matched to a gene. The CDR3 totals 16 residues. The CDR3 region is CASSPGGGTSAGELFF. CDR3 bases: TGTGCCAGCAGCCCAGGAGGTGGGACTAGCGCCGGGGAGCTGTTTTTT.

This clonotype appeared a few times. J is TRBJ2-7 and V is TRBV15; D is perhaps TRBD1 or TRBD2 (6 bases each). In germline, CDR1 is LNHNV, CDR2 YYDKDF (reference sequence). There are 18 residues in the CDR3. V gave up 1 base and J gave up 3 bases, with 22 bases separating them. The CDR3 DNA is TGTGCCACCAGCAGAGTAGGCCCACAGGGAGGAAGGGTCTACGAGCAGTACTTC. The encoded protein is CATSRVGPQGGRVYEQYF.

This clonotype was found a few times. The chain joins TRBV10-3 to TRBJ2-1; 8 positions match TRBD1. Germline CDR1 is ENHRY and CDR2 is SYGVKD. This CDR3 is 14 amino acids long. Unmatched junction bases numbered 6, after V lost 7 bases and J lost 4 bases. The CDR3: CAINDRGEYNEQFF. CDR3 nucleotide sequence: TGTGCCATCAACGACAGGGGAGAATACAATGAGCAGTTCTTC.

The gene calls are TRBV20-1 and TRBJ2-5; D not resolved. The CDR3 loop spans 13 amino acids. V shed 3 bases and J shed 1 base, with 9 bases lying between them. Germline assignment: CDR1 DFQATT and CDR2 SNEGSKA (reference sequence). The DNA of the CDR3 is TGCAGTGCTAGGATATTAGCCCAAGAGACCCAGTACTTC. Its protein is CSARILAQETQYF.

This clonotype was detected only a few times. This CDR3 reads CSVEELLAGAYEQYF. CDR3 in DNA: TGCAGCGTTGAAGAGTTACTAGCGGGGGCCTACGAGCAGTACTTC. The chain recombines TRBV29-1 with TRBJ2-7, with 11 bases matching TRBD2. V trimming: 0 bases; J trimming: 2 bases; junction bases outside the gene matches: 3. CDR1 is SQVTM, CDR2 ANQGSEA, per germline. This CDR3 spans 15 amino acids.

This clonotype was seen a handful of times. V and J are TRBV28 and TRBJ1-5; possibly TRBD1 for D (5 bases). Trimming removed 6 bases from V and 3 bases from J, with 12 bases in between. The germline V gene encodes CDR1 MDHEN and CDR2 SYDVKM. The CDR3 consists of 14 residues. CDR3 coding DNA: TGTGCCAGCAGCCGTGACAGTGACAATCAGCCCCAGCATTTT. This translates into CASSRDSDNQPQHF.

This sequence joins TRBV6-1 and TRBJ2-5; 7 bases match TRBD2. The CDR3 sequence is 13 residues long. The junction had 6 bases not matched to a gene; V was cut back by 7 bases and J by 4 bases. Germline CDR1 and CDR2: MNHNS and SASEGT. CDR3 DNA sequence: TGTGCCAGCAATCCCGGGGGGAGAGAGACCCAGTACTTC. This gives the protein CASNPGGRETQYF.

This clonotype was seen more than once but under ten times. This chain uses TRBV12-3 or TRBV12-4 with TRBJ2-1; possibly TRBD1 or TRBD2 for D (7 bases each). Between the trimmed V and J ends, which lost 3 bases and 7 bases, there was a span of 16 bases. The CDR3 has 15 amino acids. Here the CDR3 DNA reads TGTGCCAGCAGTTTTGGGAGGGGGCGCAAAAATGAGCAGTTCTTC. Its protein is CASSFGRGRKNEQFF.

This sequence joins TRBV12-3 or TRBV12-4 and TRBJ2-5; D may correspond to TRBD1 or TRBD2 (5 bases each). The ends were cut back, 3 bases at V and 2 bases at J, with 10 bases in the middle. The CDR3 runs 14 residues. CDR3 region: CASSFRGRQETQYF. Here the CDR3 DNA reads TGTGCCAGCAGTTTCCGGGGCCGACAAGAGACCCAGTACTTC.

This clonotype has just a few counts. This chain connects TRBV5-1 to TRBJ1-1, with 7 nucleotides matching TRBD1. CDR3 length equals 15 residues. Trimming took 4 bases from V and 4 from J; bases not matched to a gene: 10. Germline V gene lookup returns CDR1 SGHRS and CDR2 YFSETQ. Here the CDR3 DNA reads TGCGCCAGCAGCCTACTGACAGGGTTGGGCACTGAAGCTTTCTTT. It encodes CASSLLTGLGTEAFF.

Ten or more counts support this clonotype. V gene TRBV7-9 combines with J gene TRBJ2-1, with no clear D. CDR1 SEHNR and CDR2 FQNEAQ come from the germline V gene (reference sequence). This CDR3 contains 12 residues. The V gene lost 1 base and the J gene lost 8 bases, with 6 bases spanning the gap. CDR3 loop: CASSLGSYEQFF. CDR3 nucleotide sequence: TGTGCCAGCAGCTTAGGATCGTATGAGCAGTTCTTC. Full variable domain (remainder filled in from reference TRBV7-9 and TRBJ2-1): DTGVSQNPRHKITKRGQNVTFRCDPISEHNRLYWYRQTLGQGPEFLTYFQNEAQLEKSRLLSDRFSAERPKGSFSTLEIQRTEQGDSAMYLCASSLGSYEQFFGPGTRLTVL.

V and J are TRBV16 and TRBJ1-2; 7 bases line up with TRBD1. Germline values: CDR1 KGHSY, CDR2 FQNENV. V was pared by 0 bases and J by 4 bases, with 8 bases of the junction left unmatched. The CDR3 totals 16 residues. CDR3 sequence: CASSQSGQTRPYGYTF. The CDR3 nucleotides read TGTGCCAGCAGCCAATCGGGACAGACTCGGCCCTATGGCTACACCTTC.

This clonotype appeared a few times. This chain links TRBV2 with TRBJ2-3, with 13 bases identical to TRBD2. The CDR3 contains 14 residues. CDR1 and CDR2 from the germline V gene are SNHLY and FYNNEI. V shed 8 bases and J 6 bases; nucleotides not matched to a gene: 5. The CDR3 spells CASGRLAGGDTQYF. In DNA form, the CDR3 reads TGTGCCAGCGGGAGACTAGCGGGAGGTGATACGCAGTATTTT.

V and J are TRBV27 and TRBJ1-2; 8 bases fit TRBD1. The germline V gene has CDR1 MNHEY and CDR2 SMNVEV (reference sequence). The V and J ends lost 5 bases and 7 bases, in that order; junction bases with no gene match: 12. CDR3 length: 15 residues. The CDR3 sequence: CASSQTPGQGGGYTF. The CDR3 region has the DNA TGTGCCAGCAGTCAAACACCCGGACAGGGTGGTGGCTACACCTTC.

The DNA of the CDR3 is TGTGCCAGCAGTCTCCTCACTAGCGGGAGTGTGATTACGCAGTATTTT. Residues: CASSLLTSGSVITQYF. The chain recombines TRBV27 with TRBJ2-3, with 11 positions matching TRBD2. This CDR3 contains 16 residues. Germline loops: CDR1 MNHEY, CDR2 SMNVEV (reference sequence). Unmatched junction bases numbered 12, after V lost 5 bases and J lost 8 bases.

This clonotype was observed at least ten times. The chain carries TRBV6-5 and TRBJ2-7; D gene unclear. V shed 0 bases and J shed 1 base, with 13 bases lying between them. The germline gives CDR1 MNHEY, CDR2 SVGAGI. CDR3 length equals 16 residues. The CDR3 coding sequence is TGTGCCAGCAGTTACTCTCCGACACTCACATCCTACGAGCAGTACTTC. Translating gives CASSYSPTLTSYEQYF.

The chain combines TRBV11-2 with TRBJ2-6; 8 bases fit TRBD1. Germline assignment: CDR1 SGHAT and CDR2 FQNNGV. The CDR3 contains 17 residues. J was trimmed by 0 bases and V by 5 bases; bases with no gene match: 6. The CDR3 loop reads CASSPRTGHSGANVLTF. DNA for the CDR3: TGTGCCAGCAGCCCCAGGACAGGGCACTCTGGGGCCAACGTCCTGACTTTC.

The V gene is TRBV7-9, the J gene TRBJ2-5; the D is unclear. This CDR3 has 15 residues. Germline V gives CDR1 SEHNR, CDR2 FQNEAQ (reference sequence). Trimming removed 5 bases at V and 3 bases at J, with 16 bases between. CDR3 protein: CASSVAGALKETQYF. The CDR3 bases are TGTGCCAGCAGCGTCGCTGGAGCTCTAAAAGAGACCCAGTACTTC.

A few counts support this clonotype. The CDR3 here is CASSLVDLDYEQYF. As DNA, the CDR3 is TGCGCCAGCAGCTTGGTCGATTTAGACTACGAGCAGTACTTC. The chain couples TRBV5-1 to TRBJ2-7; D ambiguous. The CDR3 covers 14 residues. The germline V gene has CDR1 SGHRS and CDR2 YFSETQ. The V end lost 0 bases, the J end lost 3 bases, and 10 bases lay between the germline ends.